The clone carrying this T cell receptor beta chain was found once. This specimen comes from a study of blood T cell repertoires in COVID-19. Background on the study: COVID-19 samples, acute and convalescent, were from the United States, Italy and Spain.

Authors' data handling: Reference gene primer amplification gave estimated nucleated cell counts. Sequencing used immunoSEQ multiplex PCR; TCRdb keeps in-frame clones, though not all of them. The D gene and trimming were derived from the DNA, and the V and J assignments and clone size from that table. Of approximately 270,000 clones listed, about 85% are singletons. Enrollment of patients from Seattle took place during active infection, with longitudinal follow-up. Germline CDR1 SGHRS, CDR2 YFSETQ. Trimming cost V 4 bases and J 4 bases, with 17 bases left between them. This CDR3 is 15 amino acids long.

The chain recombines TRBV5-1 with TRBJ1-1, with a tentative D call TRBD1 (5 bases). This receptor was taken from a human donor with COVID-19, enrolled during active disease. The donor label of this sample is uncertain. Sequencing input: peripheral blood. The CDR3 region is CASSRRGGEATEAFF. The CDR3 DNA follows: TGCGCCAGCAGCCGGAGGGGTGGTGAGGCCACTGAAGCTTTCTTT.